The clone carrying this T cell receptor beta chain was counted at least ten times. Antigen unknown. With 6 bases removed from V and 0 bases from J, the gap between germline ends came to 6 bases. Germline CDR1 MDHEN, CDR2 SYDVKM. The CDR3 extends over 12 amino acids. The table came from immunoSEQ multiplex PCR; TCRdb's copy has only in-frame clones and leaves some out. The top ten hold about 20% of the sample, which has 55,000 to 65,000 clones, just over 90% seen once. This specimen belongs to a study of T cells in localized non-small cell lung cancer. General study findings and limits: The appearance of a median 57 of the top 100 tumor clones was seen in adjacent lung. The study linked higher blood T cell density to longer overall survival. Adjacent uninvolved lung tissue had the highest T cell clonality, exceeding tumor.

The receptor comes from a man aged 35 to 69 with stage I lung adenocarcinoma. Source: peripheral blood, taken before any cancer treatment. The rearrangement uses TRBV28 and TRBJ2-7, with TRBD2 as a possible D gene (5 bases). The chain's CDR3 is CASRGSSYEQYF. CDR3 bases: TGTGCCAGCAGAGGGAGCTCCTACGAGCAGTACTTC. The full variable domain, completed using reference TRBV28 and TRBJ2-7, is DVKVTQSSRYLVKRTGEKVFLECVQDMDHENMFWYRQDPGLGLRLIYFSYDVKMKEKGDIPEGYSVSREKKERFSLILESASTNQTSMYLCASRGSSYEQYFGPGTRLTVT.